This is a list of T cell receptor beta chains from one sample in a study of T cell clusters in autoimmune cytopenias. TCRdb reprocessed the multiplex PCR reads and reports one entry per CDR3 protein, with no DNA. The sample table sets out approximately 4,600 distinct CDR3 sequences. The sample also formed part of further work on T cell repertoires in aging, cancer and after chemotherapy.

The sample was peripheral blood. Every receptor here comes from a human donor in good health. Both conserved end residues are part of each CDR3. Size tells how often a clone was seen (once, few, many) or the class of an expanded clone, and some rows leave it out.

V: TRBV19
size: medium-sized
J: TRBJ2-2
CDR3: CASKRVEATGELFF

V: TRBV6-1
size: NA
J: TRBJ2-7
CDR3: CASSGIAYEQYF

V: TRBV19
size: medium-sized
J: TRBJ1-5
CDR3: CASSILGQPQHF

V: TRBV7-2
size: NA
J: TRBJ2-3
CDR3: CASSPRHTGPDTQYF

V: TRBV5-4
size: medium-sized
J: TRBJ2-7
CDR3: CASSLPGGEQYF

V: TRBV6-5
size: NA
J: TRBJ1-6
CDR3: CASSRRQNSPLHF

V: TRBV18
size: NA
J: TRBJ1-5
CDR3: CASSPDGPQPQHF

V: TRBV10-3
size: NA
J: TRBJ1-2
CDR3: CAIRRTGNSYGYTF

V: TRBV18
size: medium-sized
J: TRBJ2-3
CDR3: CASSPPSSTDTQYF

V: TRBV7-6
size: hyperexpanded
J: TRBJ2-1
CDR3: CASSSDRGHVNEQFF

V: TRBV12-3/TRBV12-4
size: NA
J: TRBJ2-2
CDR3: CASSLVRETGELFF

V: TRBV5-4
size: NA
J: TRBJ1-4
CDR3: CASSLGGQGIYGEKLFF

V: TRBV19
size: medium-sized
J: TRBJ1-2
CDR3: CASSMSRIYGYTF

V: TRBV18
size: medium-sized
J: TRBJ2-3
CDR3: CASSLTPDSDTQYF

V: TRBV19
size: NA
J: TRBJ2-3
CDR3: CASSLQTGGRTDTQYF